Shown below are 11 T cell receptor beta chains from a single sample sequenced in a study of cytomegalovirus exposure and HLA in healthy donors. Here immunoSEQ multiplex PCR was the method, and the copy in TCRdb shows in-frame clones only, minus some. The data hold under 250,000 clones, with more than 75% observed a single time. Specimen: PBMCs. Source of these receptors: a man aged 18 to 29 in good health and CMV-seropositive.

The V gene is TRBV6-1, the J gene TRBJ1-3; D might be TRBD1 (6 bases). This CDR3 has 15 residues. Germline lookup yields CDR1 MNHNS and CDR2 SASEGT. V was cut by 2 bases and J by 0 bases, with 8 bases left in between. The CDR3 nucleotides are TGTGCCAGCAGTGAACAGGGGCACTCTGGAAACACCATATATTTT. Its protein product is CASSEQGHSGNTIYF.

This clone was counted only a few times. The chain carries TRBV30 and TRBJ1-1; 9 bases align to TRBD1. The V gene end was trimmed by 0 bases and the J gene end by 6 bases; junction bases not matched to a gene: 2. The CDR3 covers 13 residues. CDR1 is GTSNPN, CDR2 SVGIG, per germline (reference sequence). CDR3 in DNA: TGTGCCTGGAGTGTACAGGGGGCACCTGAAGCTTTCTTT. It is translated as CAWSVQGAPEAFF.

This clone was picked up a small number of times. The CDR3 coding sequence is TGTGCCTGGGCCCCTTCGGGAAAGAGGAACACTGAAGCTTTCTTT. Amino acid sequence: CAWAPSGKRNTEAFF. The gene calls are TRBV30 and TRBJ1-1; D gene ambiguous. The CDR3 contains 15 residues. Germline CDR1 and CDR2: GTSNPN and SVGIG (reference sequence). V shed 5 bases and J shed 1 base, with 17 bases lying between them.

The rearrangement links TRBV19 to TRBJ2-1; D is perhaps TRBD1 or TRBD2 (5 bases each). Trimming took off 1 base at V and 1 base at J, with 5 bases between the two ends. This CDR3 is 14 amino acids long. Germline CDR1 is LNHDA and CDR2 is SQIVND (reference sequence). For the CDR3, the DNA is TGTGCCAGTAGTATAGGGGGGTCCTACAATGAGCAGTTCTTC. Translation gives CASSIGGSYNEQFF.

The rearrangement uses TRBV11-2 and TRBJ1-2; perhaps TRBD1 as D (5 bases). The germline V gene has CDR1 SGHAT and CDR2 FQNNGV. CDR3 length: 12 amino acids. V lost 10 bases, J lost 2 bases, and 11 bases lay in between. Here the CDR3 DNA reads TGTGCCACAGAGGAGGGGAACTATGGCTACACCTTC. This sequence encodes CATEEGNYGYTF. The whole variable domain, remainder taken from reference TRBV11-2 and TRBJ1-2, is EAGVAQSPRYKIIEKRQSVAFWCNPISGHATLYWYQQILGQGPKLLIQFQNNGVVDDSQLPKDRFSAERLKGVDSTLKIQPAKLEDSAVYLCATEEGNYGYTFGSGTRLTVV.

This clone was picked up one time. The V gene is TRBV2, the J gene TRBJ2-1; TRBD2 matches 7 bases. This CDR3 is built from 16 residues. The germline gives CDR1 SNHLY, CDR2 FYNNEI. V lost 1 base, J lost 4 bases, and 7 bases stayed unmatched. Here the CDR3 reads CASSEDPSGSYNEQFF. CDR3 DNA sequence: TGTGCCAGCAGTGAAGATCCTAGCGGTTCTTACAATGAGCAGTTCTTC.

The chain joins TRBV6-5 to TRBJ2-7; TRBD1 is a possible D gene (6 bases). Per germline, CDR1 MNHEY and CDR2 SVGAGI. The CDR3 is made up of 15 amino acids. The V and J ends lost 0 bases and 6 bases respectively, with 15 bases between them. The CDR3 reads CASSYSSRGDGEQYF. For the CDR3, the DNA is TGTGCCAGCAGTTACTCGAGCAGGGGCGATGGCGAGCAGTACTTC.

V gene TRBV7-3 combines with J gene TRBJ1-2, with unresolved D. V was clipped by 5 bases and J by 6 bases, with 10 bases between them. CDR3 length equals 12 residues. The germline V gene encodes CDR1 SGHTA and CDR2 FQGTGA. The CDR3 bases are TGTGCCAGCAGCCCCGTGGCAGATGGCTACACCTTC. Translated, it gives CASSPVADGYTF. Using reference TRBV7-3 and TRBJ1-2 for the parts outside the CDR3, the full variable domain is GAGVSQTPSNKVTEKGKYVELRCDPISGHTALYWYRQSLGQGPEFLIYFQGTGAADDSGLPNDRFFAVRPEGSVSTLKIQRTERGDSAVYLCASSPVADGYTFGSGTRLTVV.

This chain connects TRBV15 to TRBJ2-3; D unclear. This CDR3 spans 16 amino acids. Germline CDR1 LNHNV, CDR2 YYDKDF (reference sequence). The V end was cut by 0 bases, the J end by 0 bases, with 10 bases between. CDR3 in amino acids: CATSRDRAVSTDTQYF. The CDR3 DNA reads TGTGCCACCAGCAGAGATCGGGCAGTAAGCACAGATACGCAGTATTTT.

This chain joins TRBV27 and TRBJ2-1; D is unresolved. The germline V gene has CDR1 MNHEY and CDR2 SMNVEV (reference sequence). V shed 3 bases and J shed 5 bases, with 8 bases lying between them. The CDR3 is 13 residues long. The CDR3 is CASSFINNNEQFF. Here the CDR3 DNA reads TGTGCCAGCAGTTTCATTAATAACAATGAGCAGTTCTTC.

This clone was observed a few times. This rearrangement joins TRBV13 to TRBJ2-5; 8 bases line up with TRBD1. The germline gives CDR1 PRHDT, CDR2 FYEKMQ (reference sequence). This CDR3 spans 14 amino acids. V was clipped by 6 bases and J by 4 bases; unmatched bases: 7. For the CDR3, the DNA is TGTGCCAGCAGGCTACAGGGGGGTCTAGAGACCCAGTACTTC. Encoded protein: CASRLQGGLETQYF.